These 12 T cell receptor beta chains share one sample of origin, sequenced in a study of low-dose radiotherapy and immunotherapy resistance in tumors. The time point denotes: before trial treatment. Alpha and beta chains were covered, as first-strand cDNA relied on TRAV- and TRBV-specific primers. The PCR that amplified TCRs ran for about 20 cycles, relying on a constant-region primer and a V-primer adapter. TCRdb reprocessed the reads with MiXCR, giving one entry per CDR3 protein. This table has around 69,000 distinct CDR3 sequences, around 29% appearing once. Material: PBMCs, obtained before treatment. The receptors were gathered from a female donor with ovarian cancer.

Many counts were recorded for this clonotype. The J gene is TRBJ1-1, the V gene TRBV2; D is perhaps TRBD1 (6 bases). The germline V gene has CDR1 SNHLY and CDR2 FYNNEI. The CDR3 length is 14 residues. V lost 7 bases and J 3 bases, leaving 15 bases between the germline ends. CDR3 sequence: CASNEGGYYTEAFF. CDR3 coding DNA: TGTGCCAGCAACGAGGGGGGCTATTACACTGAAGCTTTCTTT.

The genes are TRBV24-1 and TRBJ2-2, with 9 positions matching TRBD1. The V and J ends lost 4 bases and 3 bases, in that order; junction bases with no gene match: 5. The CDR3 is 16 residues long. Germline CDR1 reads KGHDR; CDR2 reads SFDVKD. CDR3 protein: CATSDPGQGDTGELFF. The CDR3 nucleotides read TGTGCCACCAGTGACCCGGGACAGGGAGACACCGGGGAGCTGTTTTTT.

V usage is TRBV5-1 and J usage is TRBJ1-6; D is undetermined. The germline gives CDR1 SGHRS, CDR2 YFSETQ. V lost 1 base and J 6 bases, leaving 14 bases between the germline ends. The CDR3 extends over 16 amino acids. CDR3 in amino acids: CASSLQLGQVNSPLHF. CDR3 nucleotides: TGCGCCAGCAGCTTGCAACTAGGTCAGGTTAATTCACCCCTCCACTTT.

CDR3 bases: TGTGCCAGCAGTTTTAGACTAGCGGGGGGGAACAATGAGCAGTTCTTC. It encodes CASSFRLAGGNNEQFF. The chain uses TRBV12-3 or TRBV12-4 and TRBJ2-1; 14 bases align to TRBD2. The CDR3 sequence is 16 residues long. V dropped 3 bases and J dropped 5; count of bases not matched to a gene: 3.

This clonotype occurred a few times. The chain employs TRBV12-5 and TRBJ2-2; 8 positions match TRBD1. The ends lost 6 bases at V and 2 bases at J; junction bases unmatched: 8. CDR1 and CDR2 (germline): LGHNT, FRNRAP. The CDR3 consists of 16 residues. The CDR3 reads CASGSGQGGNTGELFF. For the CDR3, the DNA is TGTGCTAGTGGAAGCGGACAGGGCGGTAACACCGGGGAGCTGTTTTTT.

This clonotype was recorded at least ten times. This rearrangement joins TRBV3-1 to TRBJ2-5, with D tentatively TRBD1 (6 bases). Per the germline V gene, CDR1 is LGHDT and CDR2 is YNNKEL (reference sequence). The V end lost 0 bases, the J end lost 1 base, and 9 bases lay between the germline ends. CDR3 length: 15 amino acids. CDR3 DNA: TGTGCCAGCAGCCAAGATGGGGGCTTCCAAGAGACCCAGTACTTC. Translated: CASSQDGGFQETQYF.

Note on this clonotype: A single base is all that separates this from a far larger clone, so a read error is likely. The rearrangement uses TRBV9 and TRBJ2-3; TRBD2 matches at 15 bases. The CDR3 sequence is 17 residues long. The germline V gene has CDR1 SGDLS and CDR2 YYNGEE. The CDR3, as DNA: TGTACCAGCAGCCCCAGGACTAGCGGGAGGGCCCCAGATACGCAGTATTTT. It specifies CTSSPRTSGRAPDTQYF.

This chain joins TRBV27 and TRBJ1-2; possible D gene TRBD1, 5 bases. CDR1 and CDR2 (germline): MNHEY, SMNVEV (reference sequence). Between the trimmed V and J ends, which lost 5 bases and 4 bases, there was a span of 20 bases. This CDR3 has 16 amino acids. In DNA form, the CDR3 reads TGTGCCAGCAGTCCGACAAAAACAGGAGGGACCTATGGCTACACCTTC. Translated, it gives CASSPTKTGGTYGYTF.

The chain has TRBV7-6 and TRBJ1-6; unclear D gene. CDR1 and CDR2 from the germline V gene are SGHVS and FNYEAQ. CDR3 length: 14 residues. The V gene lost 3 bases and the J gene lost 7 bases, with 10 bases spanning the gap. This CDR3 reads CASSLVEGNSPLHF. The CDR3 DNA is TGTGCCAGCAGCTTGGTGGAGGGCAATTCACCCCTCCACTTT.

This clonotype was seen repeatedly, ten times or more. This chain links TRBV7-9 with TRBJ2-6; D is unclear. CDR1 is SEHNR and CDR2 is FQNEAQ in the germline V gene (reference sequence). This CDR3 has 14 residues. The V and J ends lost 4 bases and 3 bases respectively, with 7 bases between them. CDR3 sequence: CASSSDLGANVLTF. Here the CDR3 DNA reads TGTGCCAGCAGCTCCGATCTTGGGGCCAACGTCCTGACTTTC. The variable domain in full, with the rest retrieved from reference TRBV7-9 and TRBJ2-6, is DTGVSQNPRHKITKRGQNVTFRCDPISEHNRLYWYRQTLGQGPEFLTYFQNEAQLEKSRLLSDRFSAERPKGSFSTLEIQRTEQGDSAMYLCASSSDLGANVLTFGAGSRLTVL.

This clonotype was seen ten or more times. The V and J genes are TRBV19 and TRBJ1-5; possible D gene TRBD1, 5 bases. CDR1 and CDR2 (germline): LNHDA, SQIVND (reference sequence). V shed 6 bases and J shed 11 bases, with 23 bases lying between them. This CDR3 has 15 amino acids. The CDR3 coding sequence is TGTGCCAGTAGGGACACAGGATTTGGGAAGAGGGCCCAGCATTTT. Translating gives CASRDTGFGKRAQHF.

The rearrangement uses TRBV6-1 and TRBJ2-1; weak D call: TRBD2 (7 bases). This CDR3 contains 16 residues. The ends were cut back, 2 bases at V and 2 bases at J, with 13 bases in the middle. The germline V gene encodes CDR1 MNHNS and CDR2 SASEGT. The CDR3: CASSEWGRGTYNEQFF. CDR3 in DNA: TGTGCCAGCAGTGAATGGGGGCGGGGGACCTACAATGAGCAGTTCTTC.